The source of this T cell receptor (beta chain) is a study of graft-versus-host responses after intestinal transplantation. Generated by immunoSEQ multiplex PCR, the TCRdb table keeps only in-frame clones and is missing some. The data contain tens of thousands of clones, around 91% of them singletons. Concerning this clone itself: Its antigen remains unidentified.

Looked up from germline, CDR1 is SNHLY and CDR2 is FYNNEI. The V end was cut by 2 bases, the J end by 5 bases, with 7 bases between. CDR3 length equals 13 residues. This TCR derives from a human donor who was the organ donor for an intestinal transplant. The source material was unstimulated CD8+ T cells sorted from spleen or lymph node cells, sampled before transplant. This chain links TRBV2 with TRBJ2-1; perhaps TRBD2 as D (5 bases). The chain's CDR3 is CASSELEDNEQFF. DNA of the CDR3: TGTGCCAGCAGTGAATTGGAGGACAATGAGCAGTTCTTC.